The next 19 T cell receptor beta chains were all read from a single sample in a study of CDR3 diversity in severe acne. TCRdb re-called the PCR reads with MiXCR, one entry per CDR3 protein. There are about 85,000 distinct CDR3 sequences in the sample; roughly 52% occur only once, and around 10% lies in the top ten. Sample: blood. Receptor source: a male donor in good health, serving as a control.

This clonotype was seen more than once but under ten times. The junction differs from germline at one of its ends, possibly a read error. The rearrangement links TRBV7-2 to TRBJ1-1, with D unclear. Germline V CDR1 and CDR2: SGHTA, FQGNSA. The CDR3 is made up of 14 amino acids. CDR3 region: CASSLARRNTEAFF. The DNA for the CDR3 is TGTGCCAGCAGTTTAGCTCGCAGGAACACTGAAGCTTTCTTT.

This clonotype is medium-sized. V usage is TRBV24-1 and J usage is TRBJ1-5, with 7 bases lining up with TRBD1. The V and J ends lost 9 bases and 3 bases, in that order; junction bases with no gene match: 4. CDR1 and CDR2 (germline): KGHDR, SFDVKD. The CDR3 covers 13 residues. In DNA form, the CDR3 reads TGTGCCACCCCTGACAGGGACAATCAGCCCCAGCATTTT. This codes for CATPDRDNQPQHF.

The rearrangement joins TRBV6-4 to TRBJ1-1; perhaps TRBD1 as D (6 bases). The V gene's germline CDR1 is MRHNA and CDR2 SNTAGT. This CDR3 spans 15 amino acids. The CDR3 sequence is CSPRESSSYREAAFF. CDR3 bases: TGTAGCCCTCGCGAATCCAGCTCCTACAGGGAGGCAGCTTTCTTT.

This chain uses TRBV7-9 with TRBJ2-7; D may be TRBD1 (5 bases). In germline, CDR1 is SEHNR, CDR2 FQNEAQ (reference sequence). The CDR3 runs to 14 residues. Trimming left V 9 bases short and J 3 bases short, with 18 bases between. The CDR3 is CASSMATGHYEQYF. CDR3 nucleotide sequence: TGTGCCAGTAGTATGGCTACAGGCCACTACGAGCAGTACTTC.

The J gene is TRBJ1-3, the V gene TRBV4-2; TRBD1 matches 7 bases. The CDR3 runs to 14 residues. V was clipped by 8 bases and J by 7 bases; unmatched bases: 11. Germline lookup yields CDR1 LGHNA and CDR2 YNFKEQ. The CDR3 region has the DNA TGTGCCAGCCACGACAGGGCCCCCGGCAACACCATATATTTT. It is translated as CASHDRAPGNTIYF.

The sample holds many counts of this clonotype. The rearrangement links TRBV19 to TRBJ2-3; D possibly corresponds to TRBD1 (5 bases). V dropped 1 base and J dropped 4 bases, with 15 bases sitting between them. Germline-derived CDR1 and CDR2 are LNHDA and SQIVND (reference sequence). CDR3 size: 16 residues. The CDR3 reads CASSIAVGVGADTQYF. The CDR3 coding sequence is TGTGCCAGTAGTATAGCTGTAGGGGTGGGTGCAGATACGCAGTATTTT.

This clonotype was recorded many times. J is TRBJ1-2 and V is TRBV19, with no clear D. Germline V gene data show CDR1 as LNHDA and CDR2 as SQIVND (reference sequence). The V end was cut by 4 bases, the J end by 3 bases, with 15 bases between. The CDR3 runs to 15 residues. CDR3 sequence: CASSTRTKQHYGYTF. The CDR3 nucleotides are TGTGCCAGTAGTACCAGGACCAAACAGCACTATGGCTACACCTTC.

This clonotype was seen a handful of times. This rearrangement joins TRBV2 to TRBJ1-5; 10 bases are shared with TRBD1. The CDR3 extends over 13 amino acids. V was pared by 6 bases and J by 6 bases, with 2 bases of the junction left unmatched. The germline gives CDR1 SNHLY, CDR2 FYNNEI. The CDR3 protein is CASRGQGSQPQHF. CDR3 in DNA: TGTGCCAGCAGGGGACAGGGGAGTCAGCCCCAGCATTTT.

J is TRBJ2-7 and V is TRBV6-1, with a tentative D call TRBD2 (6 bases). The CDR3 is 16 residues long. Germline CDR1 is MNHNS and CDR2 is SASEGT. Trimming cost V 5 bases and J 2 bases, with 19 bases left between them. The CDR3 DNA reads TGTGCCAGCAGTCCCATGACTAGTGGTTCTACCTACGAGCAGTACTTC. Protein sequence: CASSPMTSGSTYEQYF.

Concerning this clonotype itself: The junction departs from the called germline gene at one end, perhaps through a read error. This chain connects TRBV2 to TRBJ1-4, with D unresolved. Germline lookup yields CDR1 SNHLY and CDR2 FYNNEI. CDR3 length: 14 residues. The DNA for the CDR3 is TGTGCCAGCAGCTTACGGTGGGGATCGGCGAAAACTGTTTTT. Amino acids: CASSLRWGSAKTVF.

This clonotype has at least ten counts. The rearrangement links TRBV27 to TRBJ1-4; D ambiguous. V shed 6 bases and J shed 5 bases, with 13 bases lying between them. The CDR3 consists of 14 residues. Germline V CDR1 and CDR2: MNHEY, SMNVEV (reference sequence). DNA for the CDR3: TGTGCCAGCAGCTTCGCGGGTCAGAATGAAAAACTGTTTTTT. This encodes CASSFAGQNEKLFF.

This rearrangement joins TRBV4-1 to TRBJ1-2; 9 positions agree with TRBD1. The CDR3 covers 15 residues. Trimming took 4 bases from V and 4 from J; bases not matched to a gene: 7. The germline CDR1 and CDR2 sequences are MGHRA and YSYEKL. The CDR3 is CASSPRGGQGYGYTF. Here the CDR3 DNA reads TGCGCCAGCAGCCCCCGGGGGGGACAGGGCTATGGCTACACCTTC.

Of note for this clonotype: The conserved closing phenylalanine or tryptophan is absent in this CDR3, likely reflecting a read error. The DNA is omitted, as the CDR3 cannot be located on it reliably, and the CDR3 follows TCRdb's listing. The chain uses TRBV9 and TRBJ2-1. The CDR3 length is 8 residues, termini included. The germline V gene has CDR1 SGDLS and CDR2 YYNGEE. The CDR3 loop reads CASSVGLD.

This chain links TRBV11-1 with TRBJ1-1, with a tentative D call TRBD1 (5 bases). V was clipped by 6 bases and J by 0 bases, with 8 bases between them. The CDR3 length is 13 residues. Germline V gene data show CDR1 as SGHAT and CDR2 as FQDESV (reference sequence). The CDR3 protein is CASSRQMNTEAFF. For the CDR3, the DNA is TGTGCCAGCAGTAGACAGATGAACACTGAAGCTTTCTTT.

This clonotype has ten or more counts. The CDR3: CASSLFLYSNQPQHF. Written as DNA, the CDR3 is TGTGCCAGTAGTCTGTTCCTTTATAGCAATCAGCCCCAGCATTTT. This chain uses TRBV19 with TRBJ1-5; D unclear. CDR1 is LNHDA and CDR2 is SQIVND in the germline V gene (reference sequence). This CDR3 has 15 residues. V lost 5 bases to trimming and J lost 0 bases, with 11 bases between them.

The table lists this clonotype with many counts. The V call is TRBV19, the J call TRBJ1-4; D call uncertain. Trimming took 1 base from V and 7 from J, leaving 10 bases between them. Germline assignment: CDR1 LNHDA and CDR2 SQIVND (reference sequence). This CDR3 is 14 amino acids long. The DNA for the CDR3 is TGTGCCAGTAGTATAGCCAGGCTGGGTGAAAAACTGTTTTTT. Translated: CASSIARLGEKLFF.

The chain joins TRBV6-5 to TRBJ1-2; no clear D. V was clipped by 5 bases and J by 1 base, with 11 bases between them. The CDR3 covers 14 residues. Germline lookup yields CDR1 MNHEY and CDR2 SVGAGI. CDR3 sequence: CASSPSRINYGYTF. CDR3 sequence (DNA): TGTGCCAGCAGTCCCTCCAGGATTAACTATGGCTACACCTTC.

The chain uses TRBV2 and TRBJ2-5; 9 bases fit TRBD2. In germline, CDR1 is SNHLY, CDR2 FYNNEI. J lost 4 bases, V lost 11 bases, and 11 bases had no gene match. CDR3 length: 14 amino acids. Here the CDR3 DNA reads TGTGCCGGGCCAGCGGGAGGTGGTCGAGAGACCCAGTACTTC. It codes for CAGPAGGGRETQYF.

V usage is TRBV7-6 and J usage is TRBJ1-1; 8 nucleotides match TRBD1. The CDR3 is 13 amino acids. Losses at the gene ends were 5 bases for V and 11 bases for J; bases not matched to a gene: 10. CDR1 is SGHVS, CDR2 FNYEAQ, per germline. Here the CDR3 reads CASSPPTGVDAFF. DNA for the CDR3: TGTGCCAGCAGCCCACCGACAGGGGTAGATGCTTTCTTT.